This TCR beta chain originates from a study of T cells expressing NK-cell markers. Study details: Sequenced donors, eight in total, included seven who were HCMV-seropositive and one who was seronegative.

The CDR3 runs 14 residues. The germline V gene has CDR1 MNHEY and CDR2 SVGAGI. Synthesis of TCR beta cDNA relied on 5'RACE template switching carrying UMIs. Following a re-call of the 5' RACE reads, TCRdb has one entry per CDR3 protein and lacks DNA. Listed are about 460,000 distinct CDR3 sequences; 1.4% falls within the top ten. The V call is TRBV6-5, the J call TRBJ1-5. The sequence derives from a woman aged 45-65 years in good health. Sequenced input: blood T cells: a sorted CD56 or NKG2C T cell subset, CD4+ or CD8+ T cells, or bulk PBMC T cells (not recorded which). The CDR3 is CASSPAGANQPQHF.